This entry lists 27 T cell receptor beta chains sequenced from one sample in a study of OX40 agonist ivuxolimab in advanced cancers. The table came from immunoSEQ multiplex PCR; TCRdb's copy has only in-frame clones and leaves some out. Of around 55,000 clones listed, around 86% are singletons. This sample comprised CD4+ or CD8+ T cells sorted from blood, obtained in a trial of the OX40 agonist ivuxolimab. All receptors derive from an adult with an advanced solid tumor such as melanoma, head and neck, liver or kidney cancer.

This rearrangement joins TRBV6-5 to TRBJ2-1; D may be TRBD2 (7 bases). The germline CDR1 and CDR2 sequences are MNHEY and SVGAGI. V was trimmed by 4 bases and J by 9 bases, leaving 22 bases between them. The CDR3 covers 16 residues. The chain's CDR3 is CASSSLWGGILGEQFF. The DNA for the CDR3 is TGTGCCAGCAGTTCGCTGTGGGGGGGCATTCTCGGTGAGCAGTTCTTC.

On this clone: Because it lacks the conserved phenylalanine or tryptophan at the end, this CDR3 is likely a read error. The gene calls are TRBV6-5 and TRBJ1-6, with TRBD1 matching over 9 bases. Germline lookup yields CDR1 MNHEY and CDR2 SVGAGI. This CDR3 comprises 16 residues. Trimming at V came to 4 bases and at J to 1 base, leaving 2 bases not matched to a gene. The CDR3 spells CASSLTGGSYNSPLHL. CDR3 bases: TGTGCCAGCAGTTTGACAGGGGGATCCTATAATTCACCCCTCCACCTT.

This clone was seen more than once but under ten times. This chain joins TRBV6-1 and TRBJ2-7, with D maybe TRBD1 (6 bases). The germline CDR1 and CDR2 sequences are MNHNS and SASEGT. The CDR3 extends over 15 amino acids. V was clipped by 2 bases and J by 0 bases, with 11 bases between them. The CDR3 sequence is CASSELGTFSYEQYF. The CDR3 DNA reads TGTGCCAGCAGTGAATTAGGGACATTCTCCTACGAGCAGTACTTC.

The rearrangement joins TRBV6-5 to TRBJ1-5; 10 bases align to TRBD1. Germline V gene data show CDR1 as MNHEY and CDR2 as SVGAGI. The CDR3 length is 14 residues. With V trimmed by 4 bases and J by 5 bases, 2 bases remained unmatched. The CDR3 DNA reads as TGTGCCAGCAGTTCGACAGGGGGCTATCAGCCCCAGCATTTT. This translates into CASSSTGGYQPQHF.

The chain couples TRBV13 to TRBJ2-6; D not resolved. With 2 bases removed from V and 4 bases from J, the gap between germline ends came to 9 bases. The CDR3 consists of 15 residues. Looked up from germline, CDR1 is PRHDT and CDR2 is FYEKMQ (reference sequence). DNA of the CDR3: TGTGCCAGCAGCTTACTGGTAACGGGGGCCAACGTCCTGACTTTC. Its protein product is CASSLLVTGANVLTF. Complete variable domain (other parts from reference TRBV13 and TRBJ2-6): AAGVIQSPRHLIKEKRETATLKCYPIPRHDTVYWYQQGPGQDPQFLISFYEKMQSDKGSIPDRFSAQQFSDYHSELNMSSLELGDSALYFCASSLLVTGANVLTFGAGSRLTVL.

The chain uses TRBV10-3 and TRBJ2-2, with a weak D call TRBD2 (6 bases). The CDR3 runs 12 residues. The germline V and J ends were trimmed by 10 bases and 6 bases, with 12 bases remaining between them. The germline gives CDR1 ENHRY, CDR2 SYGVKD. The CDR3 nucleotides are TGTGCCACCCTACGGAGGGCCGGGGAGCTGTTTTTT. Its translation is CATLRRAGELFF.

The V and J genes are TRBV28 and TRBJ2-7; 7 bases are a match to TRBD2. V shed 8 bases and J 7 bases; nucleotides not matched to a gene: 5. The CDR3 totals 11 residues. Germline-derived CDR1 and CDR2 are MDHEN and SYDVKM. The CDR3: CASGPGGEQYF. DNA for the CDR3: TGTGCCAGCGGACCCGGGGGGGAGCAGTACTTC.

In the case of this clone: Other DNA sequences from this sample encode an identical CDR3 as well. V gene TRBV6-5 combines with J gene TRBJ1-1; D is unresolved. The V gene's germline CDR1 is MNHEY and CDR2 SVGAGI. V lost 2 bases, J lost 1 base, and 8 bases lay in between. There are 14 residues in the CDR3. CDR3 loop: CASSYGEGNTEAFF. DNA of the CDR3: TGTGCCAGCAGTTACGGGGAGGGGAACACTGAAGCTTTCTTT.

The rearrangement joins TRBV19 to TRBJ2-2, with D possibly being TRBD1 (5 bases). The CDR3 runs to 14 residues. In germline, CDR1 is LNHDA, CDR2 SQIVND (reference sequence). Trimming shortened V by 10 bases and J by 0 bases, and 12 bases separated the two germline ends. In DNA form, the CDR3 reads TGTGCCACCCGTGGACACCCGAACACCGGGGAGCTGTTTTTT. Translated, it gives CATRGHPNTGELFF.

The CDR3 region has the DNA TGTGCCAGTAGTATGATTGGACAGGGGCGGCGAGACAATGAGCAGTTCTTC. As protein: CASSMIGQGRRDNEQFF. This chain connects TRBV19 to TRBJ2-1, with 9 bases identical to TRBD1. Germline lookup yields CDR1 LNHDA and CDR2 SQIVND (reference sequence). With 3 bases clipped from V and 5 bases from J, the junction kept 11 bases outside the gene matches. This CDR3 comprises 17 residues.

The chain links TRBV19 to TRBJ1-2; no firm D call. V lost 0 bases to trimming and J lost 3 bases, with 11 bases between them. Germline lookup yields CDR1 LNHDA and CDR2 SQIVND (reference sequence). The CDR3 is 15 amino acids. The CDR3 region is CASSIEAGRDYGYTF. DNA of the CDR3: TGTGCCAGTAGTATAGAGGCAGGCCGTGACTATGGCTACACCTTC. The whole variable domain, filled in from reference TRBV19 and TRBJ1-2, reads DGGITQSPKYLFRKEGQNVTLSCEQNLNHDAMYWYRQDPGQGLRLIYYSQIVNDFQKGDIAEGYSVSREKKESFPLTVTSAQKNPTAFYLCASSIEAGRDYGYTFGSGTRLTVV.

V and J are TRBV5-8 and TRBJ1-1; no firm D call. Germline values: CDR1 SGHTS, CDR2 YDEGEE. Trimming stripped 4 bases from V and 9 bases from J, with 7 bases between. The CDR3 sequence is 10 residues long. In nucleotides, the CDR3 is TGTGCCAGCAGCACCCGACAAGCTTTCTTT. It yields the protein CASSTRQAFF.

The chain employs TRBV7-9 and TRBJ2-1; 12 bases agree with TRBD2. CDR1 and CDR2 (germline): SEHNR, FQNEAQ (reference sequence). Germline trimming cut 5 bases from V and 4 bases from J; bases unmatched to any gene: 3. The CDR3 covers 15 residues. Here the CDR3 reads CASSQGLAGYNEQFF. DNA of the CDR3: TGTGCCAGCAGCCAAGGACTAGCGGGGTACAATGAGCAGTTCTTC.

This chain's CDR3 is CASSQETGMRAFF. The CDR3 region has the DNA TGCGCCAGCAGCCAAGAGACTGGGATGAGGGCTTTCTTT. The chain is built from TRBV4-1 and TRBJ1-1; no clear D gene. Germline V gene data show CDR1 as MGHRA and CDR2 as YSYEKL. V lost 0 bases, J lost 11 bases, and 13 bases lay in between. The CDR3 spans 13 residues.

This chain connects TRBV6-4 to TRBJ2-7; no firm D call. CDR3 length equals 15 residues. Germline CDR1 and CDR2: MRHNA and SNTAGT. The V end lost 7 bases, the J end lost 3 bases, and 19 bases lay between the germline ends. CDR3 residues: CASTLSVAANYEQYF. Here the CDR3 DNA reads TGTGCCAGCACCCTCTCGGTGGCAGCAAACTACGAGCAGTACTTC.

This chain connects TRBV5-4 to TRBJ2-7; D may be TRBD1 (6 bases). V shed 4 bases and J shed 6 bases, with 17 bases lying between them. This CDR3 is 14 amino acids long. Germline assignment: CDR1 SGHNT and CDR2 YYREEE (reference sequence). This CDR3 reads CASSPAGERGEQYF. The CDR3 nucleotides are TGTGCCAGCAGCCCAGCAGGGGAGAGGGGCGAGCAGTACTTC.

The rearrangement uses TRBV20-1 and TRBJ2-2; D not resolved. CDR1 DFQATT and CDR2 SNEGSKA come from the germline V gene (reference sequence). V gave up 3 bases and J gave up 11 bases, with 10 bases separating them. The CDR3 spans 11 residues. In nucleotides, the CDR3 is TGCAGTGCTAGGACACTCCAAGAGCTGTTTTTT. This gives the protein CSARTLQELFF.

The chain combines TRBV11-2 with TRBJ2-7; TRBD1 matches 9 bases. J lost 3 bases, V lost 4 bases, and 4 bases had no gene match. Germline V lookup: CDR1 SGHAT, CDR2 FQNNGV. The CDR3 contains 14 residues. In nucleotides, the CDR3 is TGTGCCAGCAGCTACGGGACAGGGTTCTACGAGCAGTACTTC. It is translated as CASSYGTGFYEQYF. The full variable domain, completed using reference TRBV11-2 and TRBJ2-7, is EAGVAQSPRYKIIEKRQSVAFWCNPISGHATLYWYQQILGQGPKLLIQFQNNGVVDDSQLPKDRFSAERLKGVDSTLKIQPAKLEDSAVYLCASSYGTGFYEQYFGPGTRLTVT.

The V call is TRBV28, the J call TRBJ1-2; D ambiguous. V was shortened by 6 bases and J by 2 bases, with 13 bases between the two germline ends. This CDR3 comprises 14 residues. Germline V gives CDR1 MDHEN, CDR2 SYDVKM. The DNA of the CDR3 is TGTGCCAGCAGACCTCCCCCAGCAAACTATGGCTACACCTTC. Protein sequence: CASRPPPANYGYTF.

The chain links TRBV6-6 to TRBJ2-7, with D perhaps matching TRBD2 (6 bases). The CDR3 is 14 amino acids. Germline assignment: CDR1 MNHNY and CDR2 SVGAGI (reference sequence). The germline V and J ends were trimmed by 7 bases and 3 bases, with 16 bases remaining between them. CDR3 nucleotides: TGTGCCAGCACGGCGGGTGGGGGGTACTACGAGCAGTACTTC. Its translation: CASTAGGGYYEQYF.

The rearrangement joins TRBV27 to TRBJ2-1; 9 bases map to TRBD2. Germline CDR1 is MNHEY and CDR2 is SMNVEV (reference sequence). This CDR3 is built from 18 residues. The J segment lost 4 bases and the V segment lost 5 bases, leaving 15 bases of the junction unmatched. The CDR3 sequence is CASSPSGRGGSPYNEQFF. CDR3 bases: TGTGCCAGCAGTCCCTCTGGGCGGGGGGGCTCCCCGTACAATGAGCAGTTCTTC.

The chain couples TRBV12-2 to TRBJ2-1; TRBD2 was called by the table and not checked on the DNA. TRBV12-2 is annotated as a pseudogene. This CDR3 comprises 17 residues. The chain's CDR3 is CASRLRGTSGGHNEQFF. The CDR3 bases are TGTGCAAGTCGCCTAAGAGGGACTAGTGGGGGGCATAATGAGCAGTTCTTC.

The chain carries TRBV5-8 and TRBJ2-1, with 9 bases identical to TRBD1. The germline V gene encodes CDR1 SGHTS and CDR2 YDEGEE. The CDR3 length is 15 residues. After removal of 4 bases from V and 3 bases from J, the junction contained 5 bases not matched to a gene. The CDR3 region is CASSGTGPFYNEQFF. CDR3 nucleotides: TGTGCCAGCAGCGGGACAGGGCCGTTCTACAATGAGCAGTTCTTC. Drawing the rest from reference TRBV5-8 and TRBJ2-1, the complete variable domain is EAGVTQSPTHLIKTRGQQATLRCSPISGHTSVYWYQQALGLGLQFLLWYDEGEERNRGNFPPRFSGRQFPNYSSELNVNALELEDSALYLCASSGTGPFYNEQFFGPGTRLTVL.

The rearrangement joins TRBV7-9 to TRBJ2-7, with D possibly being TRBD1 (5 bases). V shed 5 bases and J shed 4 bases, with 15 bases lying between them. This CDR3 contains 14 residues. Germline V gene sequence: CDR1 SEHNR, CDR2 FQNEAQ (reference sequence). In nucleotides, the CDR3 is TGTGCCAGCAGCCCAGACAGACGTCCTTACGAGCAGTACTTC. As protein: CASSPDRRPYEQYF. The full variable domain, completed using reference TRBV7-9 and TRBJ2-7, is DTGVSQNPRHKITKRGQNVTFRCDPISEHNRLYWYRQTLGQGPEFLTYFQNEAQLEKSRLLSDRFSAERPKGSFSTLEIQRTEQGDSAMYLCASSPDRRPYEQYFGPGTRLTVT.

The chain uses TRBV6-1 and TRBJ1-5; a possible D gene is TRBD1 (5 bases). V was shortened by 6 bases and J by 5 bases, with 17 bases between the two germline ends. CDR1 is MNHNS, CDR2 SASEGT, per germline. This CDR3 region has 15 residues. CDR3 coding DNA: TGTGCCAGCAGAATAACCGGGACGGCCGATCAGCCCCAGCATTTT. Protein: CASRITGTADQPQHF.

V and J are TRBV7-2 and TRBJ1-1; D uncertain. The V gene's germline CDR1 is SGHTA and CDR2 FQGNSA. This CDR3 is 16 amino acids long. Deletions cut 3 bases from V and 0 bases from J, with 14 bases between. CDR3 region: CASSLSIGSVNTEAFF. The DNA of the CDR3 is TGTGCCAGCAGCTTGAGTATTGGTTCGGTGAACACTGAAGCTTTCTTT.

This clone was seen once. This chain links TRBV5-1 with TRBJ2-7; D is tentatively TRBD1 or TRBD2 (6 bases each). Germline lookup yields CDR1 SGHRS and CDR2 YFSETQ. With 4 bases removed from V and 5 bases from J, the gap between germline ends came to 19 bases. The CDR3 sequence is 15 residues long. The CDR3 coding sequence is TGCGCCAGCAGCACGGGACTGGGTAAGGGGGACGAGCAGTACTTC. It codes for CASSTGLGKGDEQYF.